This is a list of T cell receptor beta chains from one sample in a study of cytotoxic CD8 clonotypes in ibrutinib-treated CLL. Method: immunoSEQ multiplex PCR; TCRdb's copy keeps in-frame clones and lacks some. Of over 120,000 clones listed, more than 70% are singletons. Sample: PBMCs, taken after 36 months of ibrutinib treatment. The receptor set was obtained from a human donor with chronic lymphocytic leukemia. CDR3s include the opening cysteine and the closing phenylalanine or tryptophan. Each record gives: V gene, J gene, clone size, D gene, CDR3 DNA, CDR3 protein. The D gene is left open where the match is weak. Clone size is given for some rows only: seen once, a few or many times, or a class if the clone is expanded.

>TRBV19|TRBJ1-2|-|-
TGTGCCAGTAGTATAAGAGGGCAGAACTATGGCTACACCTTC
CASSIRGQNYGYTF
>TRBV10-3|TRBJ2-7|-|-
TGTGCCATCAGTCCTCTTTTGCGAGGGGACGAGCAGTACTTC
CAISPLLRGDEQYF
>TRBV4-1|TRBJ1-4|-|-
TGCGCCAGCAGCCAAATAGACAGGCCTAATGAAAAACTGTTTTTT
CASSQIDRPNEKLFF
>TRBV5-4|TRBJ1-1|few|-
TGTGCCAGCAGCTTCCGGGACACTGAAGCTTTCTTT
CASSFRDTEAFF
>TRBV18|TRBJ1-5|-|-
TGTGCCAGCTCAGGCAACTCAGGGGTGATGAATCAGCCCCAGCATTTT
CASSGNSGVMNQPQHF
>TRBV10-3|TRBJ2-7|-|-
TGTGCCATCATGCGGACAAGCGATTCCTACGAGCAGTACTTC
CAIMRTSDSYEQYF
>TRBV2|TRBJ2-3|-|-
TGTGCCAGCAGTGTGAGTGTTCAGAGCCCAACAGATACGCAGTATTTT
CASSVSVQSPTDTQYF
>TRBV5-6|TRBJ1-2|-|TRBD1
TGTGCCAGCAGTTTCTCACTATTGGGACAGGGGAACGGCTACACCTTC
CASSFSLLGQGNGYTF
>TRBV18|TRBJ1-4|-|-
TGTGCCAGCTCACTATCATCGAAAAAGGGGGGTGAAAAACTGTTTTTT
CASSLSSKKGGEKLFF
>TRBV15|TRBJ2-1|-|-
TGTGCCACCAGCAGCAACCTGGGCAATGAGCAGTTCTTC
CATSSNLGNEQFF
>TRBV6-1|TRBJ2-7|-|TRBD1
TGTGCCAGCAGGGGACAGGGGCGATACGAGCAGTACTTC
CASRGQGRYEQYF
>TRBV7-9|TRBJ2-7|-|-
TGTGCCAGCAGCTTAGCGCCAGGGAGAGGTAGCTACGAGCAGTACTTC
CASSLAPGRGSYEQYF
>TRBV9|TRBJ2-3|few|-
TGTGCCAGCAGCGTAGGGGATAGCACAGATACGCAGTATTTT
CASSVGDSTDTQYF
>TRBV30|TRBJ1-3|-|-
TGTGCCTGGAGTGTAGGGGCAGGGGTCTCTGGAAACACCATATATTTT
CAWSVGAGVSGNTIYF